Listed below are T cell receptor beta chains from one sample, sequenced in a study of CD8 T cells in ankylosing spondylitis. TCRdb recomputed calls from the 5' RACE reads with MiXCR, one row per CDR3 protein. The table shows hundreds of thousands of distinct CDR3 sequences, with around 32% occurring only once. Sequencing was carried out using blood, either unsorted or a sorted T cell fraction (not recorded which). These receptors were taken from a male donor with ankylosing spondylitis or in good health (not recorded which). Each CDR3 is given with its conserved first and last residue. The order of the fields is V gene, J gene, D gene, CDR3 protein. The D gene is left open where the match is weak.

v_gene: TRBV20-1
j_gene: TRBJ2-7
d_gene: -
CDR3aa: CSDHGGTGIEQYF

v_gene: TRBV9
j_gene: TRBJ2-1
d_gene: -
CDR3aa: CASSVEGGPYNEQFF

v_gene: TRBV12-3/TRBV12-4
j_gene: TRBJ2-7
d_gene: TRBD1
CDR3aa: CASSYGDRGAYEQYF

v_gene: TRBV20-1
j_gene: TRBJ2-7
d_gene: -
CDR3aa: CSARDLLDRSYEQYF

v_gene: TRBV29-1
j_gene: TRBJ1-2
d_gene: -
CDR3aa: CSVEPDIHRDYGYTF

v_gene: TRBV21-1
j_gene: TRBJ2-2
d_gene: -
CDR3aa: CASSIGDRGRGTGELFF

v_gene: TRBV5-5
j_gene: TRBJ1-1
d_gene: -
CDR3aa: CASSLPIQLNTEAFF

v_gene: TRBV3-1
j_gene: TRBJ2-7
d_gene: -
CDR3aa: CASSQDGGVSYEQYF

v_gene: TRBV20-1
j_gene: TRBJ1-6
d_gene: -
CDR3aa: CSARSRDNSPLHF

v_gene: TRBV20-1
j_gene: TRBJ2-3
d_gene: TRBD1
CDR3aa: CSAREDRASSTQYF

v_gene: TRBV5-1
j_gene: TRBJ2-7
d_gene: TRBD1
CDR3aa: CASSKGQGTYEQYF

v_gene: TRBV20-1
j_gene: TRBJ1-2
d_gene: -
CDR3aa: CSAREGRGAYFGYTF

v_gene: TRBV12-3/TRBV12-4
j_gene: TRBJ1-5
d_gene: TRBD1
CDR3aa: CASSLGQGHPARQPQHF

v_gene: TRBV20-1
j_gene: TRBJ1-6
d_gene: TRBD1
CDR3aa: CSARLTDRAPQDSPLHF

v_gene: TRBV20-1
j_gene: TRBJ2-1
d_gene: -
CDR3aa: CSARDLVPVNEQFF

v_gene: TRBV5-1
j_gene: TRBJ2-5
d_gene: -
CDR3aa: CASRERTQEMETQYF

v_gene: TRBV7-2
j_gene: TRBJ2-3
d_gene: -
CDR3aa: CASSIAGTDTQYF

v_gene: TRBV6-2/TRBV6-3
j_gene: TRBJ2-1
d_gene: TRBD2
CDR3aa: CASSLLAGIYNEQFF

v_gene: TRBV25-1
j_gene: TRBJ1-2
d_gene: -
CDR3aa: CASSGPGRRYGYTF